What follows is one T cell receptor (beta chain) and its context. Its antigen is currently unknown. The data were obtained in a study of PD-1 blockade in classical Hodgkin lymphoma. Study results and limitations: There remain no defined causes for the repertoire differences, which possibly reflect disease activity or prior therapy. While CD8+ TCR diversity did not rise significantly by C4D1, CD4+ TCR diversity did. Complete responders possessed baseline diversity comparable to newly diagnosed patients.

Time point here: cycle 4 day 1 (C4D1), after 6 weeks of nivolumab. Each patient's relapse followed autologous stem cell transplantation, and brentuximab vedotin exposure varied. The CD4+ T cells used were purified from thawed PBMCs through magnetic negative selection. Unmatched junction bases numbered 6, after V lost 3 bases and J lost 2 bases. The CDR3 runs 16 residues. Germline V gives CDR1 MNHNY, CDR2 SVGAGI (reference sequence). Here immunoSEQ multiplex PCR was the method, and the copy in TCRdb shows in-frame clones only, minus some. The sample has tens of thousands of clones; 75% to 90% are singletons.

This clonotype originated in a human donor with classical Hodgkin lymphoma. This chain links TRBV6-6 with TRBJ2-5; 10 positions match TRBD2. The material was CD4+ T cells from blood, obtained before the fourth cycle of nivolumab. The CDR3: CASSYGSSGRQETQYF. The CDR3 DNA reads TGTGCCAGCAGTTATGGAAGTAGCGGGAGGCAAGAGACCCAGTACTTC.